This TCR beta chain originates from a study of Graves' ophthalmopathy and Graves' hyperthyroidism. Ophthalmopathy not arising within 18 months of follow-up defined hyperthyroidism as stable. The length of the CDR3 is 16 residues. This clonotype was counted ten times or more. The junction departs from germline at one end; a sequencing error may be responsible. Amplified TCR beta CDR3 regions were obtained using RNA transcripts as template. Amplification began with first-round RT-PCR using HTBI primers, then second-round multiplex PCR was performed. TCRdb re-called the multiplex PCR reads through MiXCR, storing one row per CDR3 protein. The table includes about 620,000 distinct CDR3 sequences, 20% to 25% detected once.

The chain couples TRBV12-3 or TRBV12-4 to TRBJ1-5; TRBD1 is a possible D gene (6 bases). Material for sequencing was peripheral blood. This TCR derives from a woman between 18 and 30 years old with stable Graves' hyperthyroidism. Some clones in this sample may be carry-over from other donors' samples. The CDR3 DNA sequence: TGTGCCAGTAGTTTCAGACAGGCCCATAGCAATCAGCCCCAGCATTTT. The encoded protein is CASSFRQAHSNQPQHF.